One and the same sample provided the 8 T cell receptor beta chains below, sequenced in a study of blood T cell repertoires in COVID-19. Repertoires were generated with immunoSEQ multiplex PCR, while TCRdb's copy carries only in-frame clones and drops some. The table shows around 200,000 clones, with just under 90% occurring only once. The sample consisted of PBMCs or T cells enriched from blood (not recorded which). The receptors come from a man younger than 45 who had recovered from COVID-19.

V and J are TRBV5-5 and TRBJ2-1; 14 nucleotides match TRBD2. The junction had 1 base not matched to a gene; V was cut back by 4 bases and J by 4 bases. The CDR3 length is 15 residues. Germline V lookup: CDR1 SGHKS, CDR2 YYEKEE (reference sequence). The CDR3 coding sequence is TGTGCCAGCAGCCGGACTAGCGGGGGGTACAATGAGCAGTTCTTC. The encoded protein is CASSRTSGGYNEQFF.

This clone was seen once. The chain couples TRBV10-1 to TRBJ2-3; D not certain. CDR1 and CDR2 from the germline V gene are WNHNN and SYGVQD (reference sequence). The CDR3 has 17 amino acids. Deletions cut 2 bases from V and 5 bases from J, with 20 bases between. CDR3 DNA: TGCGCCAGCAGTGAGGGCGACTTAGCTGGCGCTCGAGATACGCAGTATTTT. Its protein product is CASSEGDLAGARDTQYF.

CDR3 in DNA: TGTGCCATCAGCCCCGGACAGGGGGGAACCTACGAGCAGTACTTC. Its protein is CAISPGQGGTYEQYF. The J gene is TRBJ2-7, the V gene TRBV10-3; TRBD1 matches at 10 bases. The CDR3 contains 15 residues. The germline CDR1 and CDR2 sequences are ENHRY and SYGVKD. Trimming removed 6 bases from V and 2 bases from J; junction bases left unmatched: 7.

This clone has only one observation. The chain couples TRBV10-2 to TRBJ2-5; 7 bases fit TRBD1. This CDR3 has 14 amino acids. V lost 7 bases to trimming and J lost 1 base; unmatched junction nucleotides: 6. Germline V CDR1 and CDR2: WSHSY, SAAADI. Here the CDR3 DNA reads TGCGCCAGCACCTGGGACAGTTCCCAAGAGACCCAGTACTTC. This codes for CASTWDSSQETQYF.

This rearrangement joins TRBV30 to TRBJ1-1, with TRBD1 matching over 8 bases. After removal of 4 bases from V and 1 base from J, the junction contained 14 bases not matched to a gene. Germline V gene data show CDR1 as GTSNPN and CDR2 as SVGIG (reference sequence). This CDR3 comprises 17 residues. CDR3 sequence reads: CAWTHWGDRGANTEAFF. The CDR3 nucleotides read TGTGCCTGGACCCATTGGGGCGACAGGGGTGCGAACACTGAAGCTTTCTTT.

This clone was detected only once. The rearrangement joins TRBV19 to TRBJ1-2; possibly TRBD1 for D (5 bases). Germline V gene sequence: CDR1 LNHDA, CDR2 SQIVND (reference sequence). This CDR3 contains 15 residues. V lost 6 bases and J 8 bases, leaving 22 bases between the germline ends. This CDR3 reads CASRYRNRGLGGYTF. CDR3 in DNA: TGTGCCAGTAGATACAGGAATCGCGGATTAGGAGGCTACACCTTC.

The chain carries TRBV29-1 and TRBJ2-1; perhaps TRBD2 as D (6 bases). The V end lost 0 bases, the J end lost 6 bases, and 9 bases lay between the germline ends. Germline V CDR1 and CDR2: SQVTM, ANQGSEA. The CDR3 runs 13 residues. This CDR3 reads CSVEDGTVNEQFF. As DNA, the CDR3 is TGCAGCGTTGAAGACGGGACTGTCAATGAGCAGTTCTTC.

The V and J genes are TRBV27 and TRBJ1-4; D gene ambiguous. V shed 3 bases and J shed 5 bases, with 19 bases lying between them. The CDR3 loop spans 17 amino acids. Germline V CDR1 and CDR2: MNHEY, SMNVEV (reference sequence). This CDR3 reads CASSFRPAGRSNEKLFF. Written as DNA, the CDR3 is TGTGCCAGCAGTTTCCGGCCGGCCGGCAGGTCGAATGAAAAACTGTTTTTT.